This TCR beta chain is from a study of regulatory T cells in long-lasting Graves disease. The V gene's germline CDR1 is SEHNR and CDR2 FQNEAQ (reference sequence). The ends lost 5 bases at V and 2 bases at J; junction bases unmatched: 12. CDR3 length equals 17 residues. To make TCR beta libraries, researchers used iRepertoire HTBI primers and Arm-PCR of CDR3 regions. TCRdb re-called the multiplex PCR reads with MiXCR, one entry per CDR3 protein. This sample carries hundreds of thousands of distinct CDR3 sequences, approximately 12% of them seen once, and the ten largest clones take 10%. Points from the study as a whole: Researchers reported studying only peripheral blood, not thyroid tissue.

Time point of the sample: newly diagnosed GD, antithyroid drugs for less than 3 months. RNA isolated from PBMCs was used to make the TCR library. This clonotype was counted a single time. What it binds is unknown. The same specimen was also included in a second study, on T cells in Graves' hyperthyroidism and ophthalmopathy. This second study notes: Diagnosis of hyperthyroidism was new in patients aged 18 to 65, and its duration was under 2 months. Each diagnosis drew on symptoms, thyroxine, TRAb, thyroid ultrasound and orbital computed tomography findings. HTBI primers were employed in a first-round RT-PCR of the TCR CDR3.

The sequencing used peripheral blood mononuclear cells (PBMCs), collected at new diagnosis, from a patient treated with antithyroid drugs. The chain carries TRBV7-9 and TRBJ2-7, with 10 bases lining up with TRBD2. This TCR was sampled from a man under 40 with Graves disease. CDR3 sequence: CASSHKLAGTGAYEQYF. The CDR3 bases are TGTGCCAGCAGCCATAAACTAGCGGGGACCGGGGCCTACGAGCAGTACTTC. Combining the CDR3 with reference TRBV7-9 and TRBJ2-7 gives the whole variable domain DTGVSQNPRHKITKRGQNVTFRCDPISEHNRLYWYRQTLGQGPEFLTYFQNEAQLEKSRLLSDRFSAERPKGSFSTLEIQRTEQGDSAMYLCASSHKLAGTGAYEQYFGPGTRLTVT.